This T cell receptor (beta chain) derives from a study of chemoradiotherapy in HPV16-positive cancers. The data were produced by immunoSEQ multiplex PCR, yet TCRdb's version contains in-frame clones alone and is incomplete. Altogether about 24,000 clones are present, around nine tenths being singletons, with the ten largest covering 17%. Losses at the gene ends were 2 bases for V and 4 bases for J; bases not matched to a gene: 5. CDR1 SGHNT and CDR2 YYREEE come from the germline V gene (reference sequence). The CDR3 has 14 amino acids. Sequencing was performed on blood, taken from a patient who underwent chemoradiotherapy. The rearrangement joins TRBV5-4 to TRBJ2-5; 7 positions match TRBD1. The clonotype comes from a human donor with HPV-associated anogenital cancer. CDR3 nucleotide sequence: TGTGCCAGCAGCTTTACAGGGACAGCAGAGACCCAGTACTTC. It codes for CASSFTGTAETQYF.